Given below is one TCR beta chain in context. Its target is unknown. This entry is derived from a study of monozygotic twins with cystic fibrosis. Sequencing used immunoSEQ multiplex PCR; TCRdb keeps in-frame clones, though not all of them. The sample has about 14,000 clones; about 93% are singletons. The CDR3 spans 13 residues. Between the trimmed V and J ends, which lost 5 bases and 9 bases, there was a span of 15 bases. The germline CDR1 and CDR2 sequences are MGHDK and SYGVNS. Study results and limitations: In 13 of 16 pairs, V gene usage was closest to the co-twin's. In this small cohort, shared CDR3 numbers showed no association with age, concordance or disease severity. Unrelated CF individuals shared fewer identical clonotypes than monozygotic CF twins. Clonality was generally low (median roughly 0.0095), higher in the most severe patients.

J is TRBJ2-3 and V is TRBV25-1, with D tentatively TRBD1 (6 bases). The origin of this receptor is a girl aged 2-9 years with cystic fibrosis. The sample was blood. This CDR3 reads CASSRGLQGTQYF. CDR3 in DNA: TGTGCCAGCAGTAGAGGGCTCCAGGGGACGCAGTATTTT.